The T cell receptor beta chain described here comes from a study of blood T cell repertoires in COVID-19. Authors' processing steps: From reference gene primer amplification, estimates of nucleated cell counts were derived. Here immunoSEQ multiplex PCR was the method, and the copy in TCRdb shows in-frame clones only, minus some. The V and J calls and clone size come from that table; D and trimming were worked out from the DNA. The sample contains over 120,000 clones, about 82% of which appear only once. Trimming at V came to 4 bases and at J to 8 bases, leaving 10 bases not matched to a gene. The germline gives CDR1 SEHNR, CDR2 FQNEAQ (reference sequence). CDR3 length: 15 residues.

The material sequenced was peripheral blood. The origin of this receptor is an elderly woman with active or convalescent COVID-19. The chain links TRBV7-9 to TRBJ2-1; 8 bases are shared with TRBD2. DNA for the CDR3: TGTGCCAGCAGCTGGCTCAGCGGGGGCGGGGATGAGCAGTTCTTC. Its translation is CASSWLSGGGDEQFF.